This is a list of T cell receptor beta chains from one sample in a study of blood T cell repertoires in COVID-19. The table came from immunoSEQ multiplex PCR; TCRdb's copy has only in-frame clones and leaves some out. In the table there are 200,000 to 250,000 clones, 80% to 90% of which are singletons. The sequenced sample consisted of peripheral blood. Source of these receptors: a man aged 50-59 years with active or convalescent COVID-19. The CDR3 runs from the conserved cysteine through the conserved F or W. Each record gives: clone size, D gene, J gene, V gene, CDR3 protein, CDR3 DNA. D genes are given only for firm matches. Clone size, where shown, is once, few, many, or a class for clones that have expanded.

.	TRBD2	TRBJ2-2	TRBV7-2	CASSTLAGGDLGELFF	TGTGCCAGCAGCACTTTAGCGGGGGGGGACCTCGGGGAGCTGTTTTTT
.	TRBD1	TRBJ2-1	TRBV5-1	CASKWDSYNEQFF	TGCGCCAGCAAGTGGGACAGCTACAATGAGCAGTTCTTC
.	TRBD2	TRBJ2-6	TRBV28	CASRRGVGANVLTF	TGTGCCAGTCGACGGGGGGTTGGGGCCAACGTCCTGACTTTC
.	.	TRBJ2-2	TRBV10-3	CAIRRTENTGELFF	TGTGCCATCAGAAGGACAGAGAACACCGGGGAGCTGTTTTTT
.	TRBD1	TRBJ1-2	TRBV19	CASSTQGASGGYTF	TGTGCCAGTAGTACACAGGGGGCGAGTGGGGGCTACACCTTC
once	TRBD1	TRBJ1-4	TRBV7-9	CASSRDRTNEKLFF	TGTGCCAGCAGCCGGGACAGAACTAATGAAAAACTGTTTTTT
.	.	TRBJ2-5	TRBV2	CASSEGRVVETQYF	TGTGCCAGCAGTGAGGGCAGGGTGGTAGAGACCCAGTACTTC
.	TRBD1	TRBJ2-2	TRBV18	CASSPITTGTGSSGELFF	TGTGCCAGCTCACCAATCACCACCGGGACAGGGTCTTCAGGGGAGCTGTTTTTT
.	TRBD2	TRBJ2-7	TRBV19	CASSIGTSGRGPYEQYF	TGTGCCAGTAGTATCGGGACTAGCGGCCGGGGGCCCTACGAGCAGTACTTC
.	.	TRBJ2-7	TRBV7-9	CASSAPQGYEQYF	TGTGCCAGCAGCGCTCCGCAGGGCTACGAGCAGTACTTC
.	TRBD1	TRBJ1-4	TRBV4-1	CASSQLWGRDRGRFF	TGCGCCAGCAGCCAGCTGTGGGGCCGAGACAGGGGACGGTTTTTT
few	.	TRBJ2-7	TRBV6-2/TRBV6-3	CASSYSMGLSYEQYF	TGTGCCAGCAGTTACTCGATGGGCCTCTCCTACGAGCAGTACTTC
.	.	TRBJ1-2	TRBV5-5	CASSGGGDYYGHTF	TGTGCCAGCAGCGGCGGAGGGGACTACTATGGCCACACCTTC
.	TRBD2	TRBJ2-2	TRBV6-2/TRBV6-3	CASSHPSSGRYTGELFF	TGTGCCAGCAGTCACCCTTCTAGCGGGAGGTACACCGGGGAGCTGTTTTTT
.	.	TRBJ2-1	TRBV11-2	CASSLGPTGYNEQFF	TGTGCCAGCAGCTTAGGTCCGACTGGGTACAATGAGCAGTTCTTC
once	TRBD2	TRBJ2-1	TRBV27	CASSPTSVMALEQFF	TGTGCCAGCAGTCCAACTAGCGTTATGGCCCTTGAGCAGTTCTTC
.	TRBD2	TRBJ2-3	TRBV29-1	CSGAAGGVADTQYF	TGCAGCGGGGCGGCGGGAGGAGTCGCAGATACGCAGTATTTT
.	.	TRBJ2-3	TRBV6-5	CASSYEQGNTQYF	TGTGCCAGCAGTTATGAACAGGGAAATACGCAGTATTTT
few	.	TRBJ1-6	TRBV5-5	CASSSHPVGVNSPLHF	TGTGCCAGCAGCTCGCACCCCGTAGGGGTTAATTCACCCCTCCACTTT
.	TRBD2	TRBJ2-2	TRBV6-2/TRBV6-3	CASSFPASGRVTGELFF	TGTGCCAGCAGTTTCCCGGCTAGCGGGAGGGTAACCGGGGAGCTGTTTTTT
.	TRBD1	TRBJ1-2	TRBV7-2	CASRINAGTGSNYGYTF	TGTGCCAGCAGAATCAATGCCGGGACAGGGAGCAACTATGGCTACACCTTC
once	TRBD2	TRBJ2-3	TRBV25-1	CASSEELAGGWDTQYF	TGTGCCAGCAGTGAGGAACTAGCGGGGGGGTGGGATACGCAGTATTTT
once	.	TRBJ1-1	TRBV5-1	CASSLGNGGTEAFF	TGCGCCAGCAGCTTGGGGAACGGGGGCACTGAAGCTTTCTTT
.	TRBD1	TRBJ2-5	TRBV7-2	CASSLQTGEETQYF	TGTGCCAGCAGCTTACAAACAGGGGAAGAGACCCAGTACTTC
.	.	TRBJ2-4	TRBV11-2	CASSLTGNTIQYF	TGTGCCAGCAGCTTAACAGGGAATACCATTCAGTACTTC
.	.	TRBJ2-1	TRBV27	CASSESDEQFF	TGTGCCAGCAGCGAGAGCGACGAGCAGTTCTTC
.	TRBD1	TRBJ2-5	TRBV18	CASSRDRGQETQYF	TGTGCCAGCTCTCGGGACAGGGGCCAAGAGACCCAGTACTTC
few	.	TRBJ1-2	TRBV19	CASSTTLNYGYTF	TGTGCCAGTAGTACGACTCTCAACTATGGCTACACCTTC
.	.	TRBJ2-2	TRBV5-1	CASSPGQGGTGELFF	TGCGCCAGCAGCCCCGGTCAGGGAGGCACCGGGGAGCTGTTTTTT
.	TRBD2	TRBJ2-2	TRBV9	CASSVGPREDTGELFF	TGTGCCAGCAGCGTAGGGCCGCGGGAGGACACCGGGGAGCTGTTTTTT
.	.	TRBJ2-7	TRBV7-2	CASSSYRNSYEQYF	TGTGCCAGCAGCTCATACAGGAACTCCTACGAGCAGTACTTC
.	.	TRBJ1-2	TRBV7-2	CASSLVGTLAGYTF	TGTGCCAGCAGCTTAGTCGGGACACTGGCAGGCTACACCTTC
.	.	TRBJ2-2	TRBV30	CAWKARTGNGELFF	TGTGCCTGGAAGGCCCGGACGGGGAACGGGGAGCTGTTTTTT
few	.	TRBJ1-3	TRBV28	CASSLDGGNTIYF	TGTGCCAGCAGTTTAGACGGGGGGAACACCATATATTTT
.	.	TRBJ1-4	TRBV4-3	CASSQWFGGNNEKLFF	TGCGCCAGCAGCCAATGGTTCGGGGGGAATAATGAAAAACTGTTTTTT
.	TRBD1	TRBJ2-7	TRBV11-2	CASSLDLRQGAVMYEQYF	TGTGCCAGCAGCTTAGATCTAAGACAGGGGGCGGTTATGTACGAGCAGTACTTC
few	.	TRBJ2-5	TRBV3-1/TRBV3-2	CASTTGESGLETQYF	TGTGCCAGCACCACAGGGGAAAGCGGGTTGGAGACCCAGTACTTC
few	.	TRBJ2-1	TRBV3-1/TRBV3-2	CASSQGRASWDNEQFF	TGTGCCAGCAGCCAAGGGAGGGCTAGCTGGGACAATGAGCAGTTCTTC
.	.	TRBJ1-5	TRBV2	CASSERASNQPQHF	TGTGCCAGCAGTGAGAGGGCAAGCAATCAGCCCCAGCATTTT
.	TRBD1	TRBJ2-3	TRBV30	CAWRDGTGTDTQYF	TGTGCCTGGAGAGACGGGACAGGAACAGATACGCAGTATTTT
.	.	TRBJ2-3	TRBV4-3	CASSQELTGGRADTQYF	TGCGCCAGCAGCCAAGAACTAACGGGGGGCCGCGCAGATACGCAGTATTTT
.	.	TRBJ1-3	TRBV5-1	CASSPQWGLQGGTIYF	TGCGCCAGCTCCCCGCAATGGGGGCTGCAGGGCGGCACCATATATTTT
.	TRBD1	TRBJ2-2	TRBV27	CASSLSVPGQGAYTGELFF	TGTGCCAGCAGTTTATCGGTGCCAGGACAGGGGGCATACACCGGGGAGCTGTTTTTT